This record looks at one TCR beta chain sequence and its context. Its antigen is unknown. The data were taken from a study of Ad26.COV2.S vaccination and SARS-CoV-2 variants. Treatment denoted: 15 to 20 received Ad26.COV2.S at low or high dose, single or two shots; about 5 received placebo; per-sample allocation not given. After the first vaccine or placebo injection, samples were drawn on day 63. Profiling relied on immunoSEQ multiplex PCR, and the TCRdb table lists in-frame clones only, not all of them. The top ten hold roughly 5% of the sample, which has hundreds of thousands of clones, 75% to 90% seen once. Germline values: CDR1 MNHNY, CDR2 SVGAGI (reference sequence). This CDR3 has 15 amino acids. The germline V and J ends were trimmed by 6 bases and 4 bases, with 13 bases remaining between them. Whole-study results and caveats: CD8+ and CD4+ T cells specific for spike reportedly responded with substantial breadth after vaccination. The TCR breadth and depth analyses may have produced an underestimate of total T cell responses.

The clonotype originates from a person between 18 and 65 years old who received the Ad26.COV2.S COVID-19 vaccine or a placebo. The sequences come from peripheral blood, collected in a trial of Ad26.COV2.S vaccine versus placebo. This chain connects TRBV6-6 to TRBJ1-6; a possible D gene is TRBD1 (6 bases). The CDR3, as DNA: TGTGCCAGCAGACCGACAACAGGGTATAATTCACCCCTCCACTTT. Translated, it gives CASRPTTGYNSPLHF.